The sequence of this T cell receptor (beta chain) was determined in a study of regulatory T cells in long-lasting Graves disease (dated by TCRdb to the early 2020s). At the level of the whole study: Persistent Graves' disease meant more than 5 years of antithyroid drug treatment with TSH receptor autoantibodies that stayed positive. The study was conducted in China and was registered as a clinical trial. Persistent Graves' disease patients were compared with newly diagnosed Graves' disease patients by peripheral blood TCR sequencing and RNA sequencing. Antithyroid drugs had been taken for ten to twelve years on average by persistent Graves' disease patients in the clinical cohort. A total of some 35 samples underwent TCR sequencing: some 13 from persistent and around 20 from newly diagnosed Graves' disease patients.

This clonotype has a count of ten or more. Its antigen remains undetermined. Base qualities are not at hand, and no much larger clone is one base apart. Libraries were prepared through multiplex PCR. Instrument used: Illumina HiSeq 4000. CDR3 regions were amplified by Arm-PCR with iRepertoire HTBI primers to construct TCR beta libraries. Before sequencing, the PCR products underwent gel purification. On the study's bioinformatics: Gene usage analysis of CDR3 amino acid clonotypes used the roughly 60 TRBV and 14 to 15 TRBJ segments found across samples. COPE and FqMerger were used to merge filtered high-quality paired reads into contigs. BLAST was used to align contigs to IMGT TRBV, TRBD and TRBJ reference genes, with CDR3 defined following IMGT. Highly expanded clones were defined as clonotypes with a frequency above 0.1%. Repertoire diversity was measured by Shannon entropy, and V-J evenness by the Gini coefficient. Clonotypes shared by more than one individual were considered public. TCRdb reanalyzed the raw reads on its own, using fastp at Q25 for trimming and MiXCR for clone calling, and kept in-frame beta chains. Every CDR3 protein is listed once, alongside the most common genes and DNA of its rows. The V and J calls were determined by TCRdb, not by the authors. In this sample the table shows some 340,000 distinct CDR3 sequences, approximately 25% of which occur a single time. The ten largest make up about 27% of the sample.

The paper as a whole reports these results and caveats: More public clonotypes were shared among persistent patients (fewer than 3,000) than among newly diagnosed patients (roughly 1,000). Persistent Graves' disease patients showed lower TCR Shannon entropy and fewer highly expanded clones than newly diagnosed patients, suggesting clonal expansion. Persistent disease showed preferential use of TRBV28, TRBJ1-2 and TRBJ2-5, whereas newly diagnosed disease favored TRBV20-1 and TRBJ2-1. The authors acknowledged the small sample size as a limitation that may reduce accuracy. The study examined only peripheral blood because the primary lesion, thyroid tissue, could not be accessed. Sequencing and analysis were restricted to the TCR beta chain.

Taken with the paper, the label for time point translates to: persistent/refractory GD, antithyroid drugs over 5 years with positive TRAb. For both TCR sequencing and RNA sequencing, RNA was extracted from PBMCs in TRIzol. The diagnosis of Graves' disease was made according to American Thyroid Association guidelines. Patients were recruited from an endocrinology department in Xi'an, China. Each patient gave approximately 10 milliliters of peripheral blood, collected in an EDTA anticoagulant tube. Ficoll Paque Plus density gradient separation was used to isolate PBMCs, and no additional T cell sorting was done. An Agilent 2100 Bioanalyzer and agarose gel were used to check RNA quality, and a NanoDrop 2000 was used to measure RNA concentration. Unmatched junction bases come to 10, with V trimmed by 7 bases and J by 3 bases. The germline V gene encodes CDR1 SQVTM and CDR2 ANQGSEA. Measured from the cysteine to the phenylalanine, the CDR3 is 14 residues long. Only CDR3 DNA is held: 42 bases, read in frame from base 1.

Source: peripheral blood mononuclear cells (PBMCs), taken when the disease was refractory, from a patient treated with antithyroid drugs. This chain joins TRBV29-1 to TRBJ2-5, with 8 bases in between that match TRBD2. The origin of this receptor is a woman aged 40 to 49 with Graves disease. Donor details come from another sample of the same person, matched by shared clones. Here the CDR3 is given as CSAAPGTREETQYF. The nucleotide sequence is TGCAGCGCTGCTCCCGGGACTAGGGAAGAGACCCAGTACTTC.